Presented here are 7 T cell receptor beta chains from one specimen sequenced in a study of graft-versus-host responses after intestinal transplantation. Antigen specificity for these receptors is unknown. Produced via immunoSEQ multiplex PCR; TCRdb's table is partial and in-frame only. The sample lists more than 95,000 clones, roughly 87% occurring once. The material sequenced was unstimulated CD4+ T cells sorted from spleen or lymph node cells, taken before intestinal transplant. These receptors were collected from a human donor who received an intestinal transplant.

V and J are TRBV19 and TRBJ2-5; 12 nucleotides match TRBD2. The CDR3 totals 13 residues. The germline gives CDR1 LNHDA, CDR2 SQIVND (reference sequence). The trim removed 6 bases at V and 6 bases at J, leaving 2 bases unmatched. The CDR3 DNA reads TGTGCCAGTAGGACTAGCGGGGGTCAGACCCAGTACTTC. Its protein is CASRTSGGQTQYF.

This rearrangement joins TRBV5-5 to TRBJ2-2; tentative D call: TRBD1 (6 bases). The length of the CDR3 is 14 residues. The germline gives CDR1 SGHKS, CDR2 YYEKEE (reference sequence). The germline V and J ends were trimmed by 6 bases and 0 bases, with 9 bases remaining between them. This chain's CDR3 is CASTGTPNTGELFF. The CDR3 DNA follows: TGTGCCAGCACTGGGACACCGAACACCGGGGAGCTGTTTTTT.

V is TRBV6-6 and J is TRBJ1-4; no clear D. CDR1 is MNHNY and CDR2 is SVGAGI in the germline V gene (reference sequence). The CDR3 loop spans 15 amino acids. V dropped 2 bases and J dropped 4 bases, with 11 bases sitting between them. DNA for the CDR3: TGTGCCAGCAGTTACGGCCGGACTTATAATGAAAAACTGTTTTTT. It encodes CASSYGRTYNEKLFF.

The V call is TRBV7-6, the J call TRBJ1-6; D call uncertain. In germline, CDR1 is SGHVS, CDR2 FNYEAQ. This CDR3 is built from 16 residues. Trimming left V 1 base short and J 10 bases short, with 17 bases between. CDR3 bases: TGTGCCAGCAGCTTAGAAGGTGGGATTCAAGGGTCACCCCTCCACTTT. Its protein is CASSLEGGIQGSPLHF.

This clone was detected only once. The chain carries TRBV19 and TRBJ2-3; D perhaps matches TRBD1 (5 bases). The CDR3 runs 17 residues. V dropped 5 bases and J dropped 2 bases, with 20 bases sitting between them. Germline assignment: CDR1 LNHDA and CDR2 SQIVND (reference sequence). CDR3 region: CASSLRQTTRITDTQYF. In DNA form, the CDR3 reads TGTGCCAGTAGTTTGAGACAGACAACCCGAATCACAGATACGCAGTATTTT.

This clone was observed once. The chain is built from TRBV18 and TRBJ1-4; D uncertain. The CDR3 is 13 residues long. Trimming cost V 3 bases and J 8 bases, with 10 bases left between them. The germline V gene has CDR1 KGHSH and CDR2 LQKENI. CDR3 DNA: TGTGCCAGCTCACCGGGTACGAGGGAAAAACTGTTTTTT. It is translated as CASSPGTREKLFF.

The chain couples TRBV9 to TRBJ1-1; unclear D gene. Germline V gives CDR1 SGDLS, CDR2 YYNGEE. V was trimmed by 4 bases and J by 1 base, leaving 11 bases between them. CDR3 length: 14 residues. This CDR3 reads CASSLQDQNTEAFF. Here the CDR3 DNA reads TGTGCCAGCAGCCTCCAGGACCAGAACACTGAAGCTTTCTTT.